Below, 27 T cell receptor beta chains from the same sample are listed, as sequenced in a study of tumor-infiltrating lymphocytes in primary liver carcinoma. The tissue used was unsorted bulk material of roughly 17-32 mg. RNA and DNA were co-extracted from it with the AllPrep DNA/RNA mini kit. With 400 to 550 ng total RNA as template and a constant-region primer, TCR beta cDNA was made. Generation of the TCR beta libraries relied on three nested multiplex PCR rounds using slightly modified ARM-PCR. The study ran its first two PCR rounds for 9 to 10 cycles each, using TRBV1-TRBV30 forward primers and a C-beta reverse primer. MiXCR was run by TCRdb on the multiplex PCR reads, yielding one entry per CDR3 protein. The sample includes 90,000 to 100,000 distinct CDR3 sequences, more than 65% of them seen just once. What was sequenced was liver tumor tissue from sampling region 5. Sample subset: tumor region T5, tumor centre. The receptor source for this set is a woman aged 60-75 years with primary liver carcinoma and hepatitis B virus infection.

This clonotype appeared many times. The rearrangement uses TRBV12-3 or TRBV12-4 and TRBJ2-1; 8 positions match TRBD2. The CDR3 is made up of 19 amino acids. V gave up 5 bases and J gave up 3 bases; unmatched junction bases: 18. The CDR3: CASSPRGPVTGLGYNEQFF. The CDR3 nucleotides read TGTGCCAGCAGTCCTAGAGGCCCCGTCACGGGACTAGGCTACAATGAGCAGTTCTTC.

Remarks on this clonotype: The missing conserved phenylalanine or tryptophan at the end of this CDR3 makes a read error likely. V and J are TRBV28 and TRBJ1-4; D possibly corresponds to TRBD1 (5 bases). V lost 3 bases, J lost 5 bases, and 13 bases lay in between. This CDR3 comprises 15 residues. Germline CDR1 reads MDHEN; CDR2 reads SYDVKM. The CDR3 loop is CASSLWGDGNEKLFL. As DNA, the CDR3 is TGTGCCAGCAGTTTGTGGGGGGACGGGAATGAAAAACTGTTTCTT.

The sample holds one count of this clonotype. Just one base apart from a much larger clone, this may be a read error. V gene TRBV10-2 combines with J gene TRBJ2-2; 8 bases line up with TRBD2. This CDR3 has 18 amino acids. V dropped 7 bases and J dropped 1; count of bases not matched to a gene: 14. Germline V CDR1 and CDR2: WSHSY, SAAADI. CDR3 DNA sequence: TGCGCCAGCAAGGGCCGGGAGCGGGAGAATCAGAACACCGGGGAGCTGTTTTTT. Translated, it gives CASKGRERENQNTGELFF.

As for this clonotype: A junction boundary mismatches the germline segment, possibly from a read error. In DNA, the CDR3 is TGTGCCTGGAACTTCGAGGGATTCTCCACAGATGCGCAGTACTTT. The encoded protein is CAWNFEGFSTDAQYF. V and J are TRBV30 and TRBJ2-3, with D perhaps TRBD2 (5 bases). Germline values: CDR1 GTSNPN, CDR2 SVGIG (reference sequence). The CDR3 is made up of 15 amino acids.

Concerning this clonotype: A read error may account for a junction end that differs from germline. This chain uses TRBV6-1 with TRBJ1-2; D is uncertain. Germline lookup yields CDR1 MNHNS and CDR2 SASEGT. This CDR3 is built from 15 residues. The CDR3 protein is CASSEAPTANYDYTF. CDR3 nucleotides: TGTGCCAGCAGTGAAGCGCCCACAGCTAACTATGACTACACCTTC.

To note about this clonotype: Because it lacks the conserved phenylalanine or tryptophan at the end, this CDR3 is likely a read error. The chain combines TRBV28 with TRBJ2-7, with 11 bases identical to TRBD2. After removal of 5 bases from V and 4 bases from J, the junction contained 7 bases not matched to a gene. CDR1 and CDR2 from the germline V gene are MDHEN and SYDVKM. CDR3 length: 15 residues. The DNA of the CDR3 is TGTGCCAGCAGTGACTCTAGCGGGAGGAGGTACGAGCAGTACTCC. Amino acids: CASSDSSGRRYEQYS.

With respect to this clonotype: The germline gene is not matched at one end of the junction; a read error may be the cause. The rearrangement uses TRBV11-2 and TRBJ1-2, with 8 bases identical to TRBD1. The CDR3 contains 14 residues. CDR1 is SGHAT, CDR2 FQNNGV, per germline. The CDR3 is CAGSLGATGGGYTF. The CDR3 DNA reads as TGTGCCGGCAGCTTAGGCGCTACAGGGGGTGGCTACACCTTC.

On this clonotype: This may be a read error, as it is one base from a much larger clone. The genes are TRBV28 and TRBJ2-3; the D gene is possibly TRBD1 (6 bases). The V gene's germline CDR1 is MDHEN and CDR2 SYDVKM. This CDR3 contains 13 residues. CDR3 nucleotide sequence: TGTGGCAGCAGCCGCACAGGGTTAGATACGCAGTATTTT. Its translation is CGSSRTGLDTQYF.

This clonotype has at least ten counts. V usage is TRBV6-1 and J usage is TRBJ2-7; a weak D match, TRBD2 (6 bases). V dropped 7 bases and J dropped 0 bases, with 13 bases sitting between them. CDR1 MNHNS and CDR2 SASEGT come from the germline V gene. The length of the CDR3 is 14 residues. The CDR3 loop is CASIRSGLSYEQYF. CDR3 sequence (DNA): TGTGCCAGCATCCGGAGCGGGCTCTCCTACGAGCAGTACTTC.

The gene calls are TRBV28 and TRBJ2-1, with 12 bases identical to TRBD2. The CDR3 runs to 15 residues. Trimming at V came to 6 bases and at J to 6 bases, leaving 6 bases not matched to a gene. The germline V gene encodes CDR1 MDHEN and CDR2 SYDVKM. CDR3 amino acids: CASSRTSGVTNEQFF. CDR3 bases: TGTGCCAGCAGCCGGACTAGCGGGGTGACCAATGAGCAGTTCTTC. Drawing the rest from reference TRBV28 and TRBJ2-1, the complete variable domain is DVKVTQSSRYLVKRTGEKVFLECVQDMDHENMFWYRQDPGLGLRLIYFSYDVKMKEKGDIPEGYSVSREKKERFSLILESASTNQTSMYLCASSRTSGVTNEQFFGPGTRLTVL.

There are many counts of this clonotype. The rearrangement links TRBV6-1 to TRBJ2-1; D may be TRBD1 (5 bases). The V and J ends lost 3 bases and 2 bases respectively, with 14 bases between them. Germline V lookup: CDR1 MNHNS, CDR2 SASEGT. This CDR3 is built from 16 residues. CDR3 sequence (DNA): TGTGCCAGCAGTGATCCAGGGATCTGGGCCTACAATGAGCAGTTCTTC. As protein: CASSDPGIWAYNEQFF.

The rearrangement links TRBV7-8 to TRBJ2-3; no definite D call. Germline V CDR1 and CDR2: SGHVS, FQNEAQ. The CDR3 contains 16 residues. V gave up 5 bases and J gave up 6 bases, with 21 bases separating them. The DNA of the CDR3 is TGTGCCAGCAGCCCCGTGTGTGGAACAAACACGGATACGCAGTATTTT. It translates to CASSPVCGTNTDTQYF. Based on the CDR3 plus reference TRBV7-8 and TRBJ2-3, the full variable domain is GAGVSQSPRYKVAKRGQDVALRCDPISGHVSLFWYQQALGQGPEFLTYFQNEAQLDKSGLPSDRFFAERPEGSVSTLKIQRTQQEDSAVYLCASSPVCGTNTDTQYFGPGTRLTVL.

Comments on this clonotype: The junction departs from germline at one end; a sequencing error may be responsible. The genes are TRBV11-2 and TRBJ2-5; D possibly corresponds to TRBD2 (5 bases). The CDR3 is 15 residues long. The germline CDR1 and CDR2 sequences are SGHAT and FQNNGV. CDR3 DNA: TGTGTCAGCAGCTTACTACTAGTACGGCAAGAGACCCAGTACTTC. Translation gives CVSSLLLVRQETQYF. The full variable domain, in which reference TRBV11-2 and TRBJ2-5 provide the parts outside the CDR3, is EAGVAQSPRYKIIEKRQSVAFWCNPISGHATLYWYQQILGQGPKLLIQFQNNGVVDDSQLPKDRFSAERLKGVDSTLKIQPAKLEDSAVYLCVSSLLLVRQETQYFGPGTRLLVL.

The chain couples TRBV11-3 to TRBJ2-2, with D unclear. V was shortened by 6 bases and J by 5 bases, with 13 bases between the two germline ends. CDR1 is SGHNT, CDR2 YENEEA, per germline. CDR3 length: 14 amino acids. The CDR3 DNA is TGTGCCAGCAGGAGCCATAAGAATACCGGGGAGCTGTTTTTT. Protein sequence: CASRSHKNTGELFF.

Worth noting for this clonotype: A read error may account for a junction end that differs from germline. CDR3 DNA sequence: TGTGCCAGCAGCTTAGCGTCGCGGGCAGAAGGCTACGGGCAGTACTTC. Protein product: CASSLASRAEGYGQYF. The chain couples TRBV11-2 to TRBJ2-7; D may be TRBD2 (5 bases). Germline V gene sequence: CDR1 SGHAT, CDR2 FQNNGV. The CDR3 is 16 residues long.

This clonotype was seen ten or more times. The gene calls are TRBV12-3 or TRBV12-4 and TRBJ2-7, with 7 nucleotides matching TRBD2. Trimming removed 1 base from V and 7 bases from J; junction bases left unmatched: 7. The CDR3 has 14 residues. The CDR3: CASSLVGGGDEQYF. CDR3 nucleotides: TGTGCCAGCAGTTTAGTTGGGGGGGGGGATGAGCAGTACTTC.

For this clonotype: Its ends do not fully match the called genes, so a read error is possible. CDR3 nucleotides: TGTGCCAGTAGCTTTATAGAGGGAGGATCGGGAGAGACCCAGTACTTC. Protein product: CASSFIEGGSGETQYF. This chain joins TRBV7-9 and TRBJ2-5, with D possibly matching TRBD2 (6 bases). Germline CDR1 and CDR2: SEHNR and FQNEAQ (reference sequence). CDR3 length: 16 residues.

There are many counts of this clonotype. The rearrangement links TRBV29-1 to TRBJ1-5, with a weak D call TRBD1 (5 bases). Trimming removed 4 bases from V and 5 bases from J, with 12 bases in between. CDR1 and CDR2 from the germline V gene are SQVTM and ANQGSEA. CDR3 size: 13 residues. The CDR3 DNA is TGCAGCGTTGCGACGGGCAGGGATCAGCCCCAGCATTTT. It encodes CSVATGRDQPQHF.

Worth noting for this clonotype: No conserved phenylalanine or tryptophan ends this CDR3, so it is likely a read error. The rearrangement joins TRBV5-1 to TRBJ2-3; TRBD2 matches 8 bases. From germline, CDR1 is SGHRS and CDR2 YFSETQ. Trimming removed 7 bases from V and 2 bases from J; junction bases left unmatched: 9. The CDR3 sequence is 15 residues long. This CDR3 reads CASELRAGDTDTQYL. The CDR3 region has the DNA TGCGCCAGCGAGCTCAGAGCGGGAGACACAGATACGCAGTATTTA.

On this clonotype itself: A much larger clone is a single base away; this may be a read error. The chain joins TRBV28 to TRBJ1-2; D uncertain. Between the trimmed V and J ends, which lost 10 bases and 0 bases, there was a span of 12 bases. This CDR3 spans 13 amino acids. CDR1 and CDR2 (germline): MDHEN, SYDVKM. This chain's CDR3 is CAIREPSNYGYTF. The CDR3 DNA reads as TGTGCCATCAGAGAGCCCTCTAACTATGGCTACACCTTC.

Comments on this clonotype: A junction boundary mismatches the germline segment, possibly from a read error. The chain combines TRBV11-2 with TRBJ2-5; D gene uncertain. The CDR3 extends over 12 amino acids. Per germline, CDR1 SGHAT and CDR2 FQNNGV. CDR3 nucleotide sequence: TGTACCAGCAGCTCCGTTCTAGAGACCCAGTACTTC. Protein: CTSSSVLETQYF.

The gene calls are TRBV7-9 and TRBJ2-7, with D possibly TRBD1 on 5 matching bases. CDR1 SEHNR and CDR2 FQNEAQ come from the germline V gene (reference sequence). The CDR3 has 12 amino acids. Between the trimmed V and J ends, which lost 2 bases and 7 bases, there was a span of 9 bases. The CDR3 reads CASSLRGSEQYF. CDR3 bases: TGTGCCAGCAGCTTAAGGGGAAGTGAGCAGTACTTC.

As concerns this clonotype: A much larger clone lies a single base off, so this may be a read error. The rearrangement uses TRBV5-1 and TRBJ1-2; D gene uncertain. This CDR3 spans 13 amino acids. Germline lookup yields CDR1 SGHRS and CDR2 YFSETQ. The V end was cut by 3 bases, the J end by 3 bases, with 9 bases between. CDR3 in DNA: TGCGCCAGCAGCTCGAGGGTGGACTATGGCTACACCTTC. It yields the protein CASSSRVDYGYTF.

Remarks on this clonotype: Compared with germline, one end of the junction differs, possibly owing to a read error. The V gene is TRBV11-2, the J gene TRBJ2-7; TRBD1 is a possible D gene (5 bases). The germline CDR1 and CDR2 sequences are SGHAT and FQNNGV. The CDR3 extends over 14 amino acids. The CDR3 DNA reads TGTGCCAGCAGCTTACTTGGGGCAGGGATCGAGCGGTACTTC. This encodes CASSLLGAGIERYF.

The gene calls are TRBV29-1 and TRBJ2-5, with 8 bases lining up with TRBD2. CDR3 length equals 14 residues. Germline-derived CDR1 and CDR2 are SQVTM and ANQGSEA. The junction had 8 bases not matched to a gene; V was cut back by 3 bases and J by 5 bases. CDR3 amino acids: CSVEGTGGRETQYF. The DNA for the CDR3 is TGCAGCGTTGAGGGAACTGGCGGGAGGGAGACCCAGTACTTC.

This clonotype was recorded once. One end of the junction does not line up with germline, which may come from a read error. This chain joins TRBV6-5 and TRBJ1-5; D remains unclear. In germline, CDR1 is MNHEY, CDR2 SVGAGI. CDR3 length: 13 amino acids. CDR3 nucleotide sequence: TGTGCCAGCAGAACTGTCCCTGATCAGCCCCAGCTTTTT. Translation gives CASRTVPDQPQLF.

Remarks on this clonotype: Germline and junction disagree at one end, which may indicate a read error. This chain links TRBV11-2 with TRBJ1-2, with D maybe TRBD1 (5 bases). This CDR3 region has 13 residues. Germline lookup yields CDR1 SGHAT and CDR2 FQNNGV. The CDR3 region is CAISLERGDGYTF. The CDR3 nucleotides are TGTGCCATCAGCTTAGAAAGGGGAGATGGCTACACCTTC.